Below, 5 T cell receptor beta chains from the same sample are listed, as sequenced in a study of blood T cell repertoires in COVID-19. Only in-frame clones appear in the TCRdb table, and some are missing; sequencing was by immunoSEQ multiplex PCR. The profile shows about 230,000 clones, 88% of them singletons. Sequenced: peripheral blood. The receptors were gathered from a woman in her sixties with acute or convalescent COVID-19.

The CDR3 DNA sequence: TGTGCCAGTAGTATCAGAACTAGCGGGAGAGACAATGAGCAGTTCTTC. Protein: CASSIRTSGRDNEQFF. The gene calls are TRBV19 and TRBJ2-1; 11 bases are shared with TRBD2. Trimming cost V 3 bases and J 5 bases; bases outside gene matches: 6. CDR1 is LNHDA, CDR2 SQIVND, per germline (reference sequence). The CDR3 length is 16 residues. Full variable domain (remainder filled in from reference TRBV19 and TRBJ2-1): DGGITQSPKYLFRKEGQNVTLSCEQNLNHDAMYWYRQDPGQGLRLIYYSQIVNDFQKGDIAEGYSVSREKKESFPLTVTSAQKNPTAFYLCASSIRTSGRDNEQFFGPGTRLTVL.

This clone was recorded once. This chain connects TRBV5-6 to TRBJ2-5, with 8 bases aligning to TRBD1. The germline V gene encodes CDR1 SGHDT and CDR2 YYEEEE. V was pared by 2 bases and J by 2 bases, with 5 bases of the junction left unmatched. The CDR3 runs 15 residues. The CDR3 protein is CASSFIGQGQETQYF. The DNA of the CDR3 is TGTGCCAGCAGCTTCATCGGACAGGGACAAGAGACCCAGTACTTC.

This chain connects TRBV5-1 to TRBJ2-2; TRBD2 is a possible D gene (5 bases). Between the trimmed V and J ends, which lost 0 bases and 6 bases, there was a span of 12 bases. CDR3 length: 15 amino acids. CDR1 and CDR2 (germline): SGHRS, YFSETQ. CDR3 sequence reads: CASSLGPGNAGELFF. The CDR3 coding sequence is TGCGCCAGCAGCTTGGGCCCGGGGAATGCCGGGGAGCTGTTTTTT.

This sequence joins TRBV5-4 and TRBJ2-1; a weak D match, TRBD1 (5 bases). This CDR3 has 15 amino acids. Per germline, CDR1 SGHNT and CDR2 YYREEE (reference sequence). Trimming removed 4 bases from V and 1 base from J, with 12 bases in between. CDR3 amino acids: CASSVDRASYNEQFF. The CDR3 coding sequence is TGTGCCAGCAGCGTAGACAGAGCATCCTACAATGAGCAGTTCTTC.

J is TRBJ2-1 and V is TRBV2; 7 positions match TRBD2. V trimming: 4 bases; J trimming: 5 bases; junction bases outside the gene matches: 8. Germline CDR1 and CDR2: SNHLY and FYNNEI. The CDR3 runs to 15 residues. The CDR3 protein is CASSVQRGRDNEQFF. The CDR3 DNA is TGTGCCAGCAGTGTCCAGCGGGGTAGGGACAATGAGCAGTTCTTC.